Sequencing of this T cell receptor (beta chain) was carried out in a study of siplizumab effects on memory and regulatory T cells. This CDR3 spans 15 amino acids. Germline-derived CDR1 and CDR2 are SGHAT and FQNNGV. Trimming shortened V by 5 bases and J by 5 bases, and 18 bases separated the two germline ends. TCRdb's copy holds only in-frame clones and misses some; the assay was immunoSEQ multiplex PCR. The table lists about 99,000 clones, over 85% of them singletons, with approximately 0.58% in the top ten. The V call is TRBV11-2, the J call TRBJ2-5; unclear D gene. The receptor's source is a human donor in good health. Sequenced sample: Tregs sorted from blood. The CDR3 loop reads CASSLNTLTRETQYF. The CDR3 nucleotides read TGTGCCAGCAGCCTCAACACCCTGACCAGGGAGACCCAGTACTTC.